This TCR beta chain was identified during a study of regulatory T cells in long-lasting Graves disease. Study-wide background: Antithyroid drugs had been given to newly diagnosed Graves' patients for under 3 months.

Relying on iRepertoire HTBI primers and Arm-PCR of CDR3 regions, the team built TCR beta libraries. TCRdb fed the multiplex PCR reads into MiXCR, producing one record per CDR3 protein. The data hold approximately 350,000 distinct CDR3 sequences, with over 15% observed a single time. Time point meaning: newly diagnosed GD, antithyroid drugs for less than 3 months. RNA extracted from PBMCs served as the sequencing template. American Thyroid Association guidelines defined how Graves' disease was diagnosed. This same sample was also taken into another study, of T cells in Graves' hyperthyroidism and ophthalmopathy.

This specimen consisted of peripheral blood mononuclear cells (PBMCs), obtained at new diagnosis, from a patient treated with antithyroid drugs. The clonotype was recovered from a man aged 35-49 years with Graves disease.

The CDR3 protein is CSATSTRVQETQYF. The CDR3, as DNA: TGCAGTGCTACCTCTACTCGGGTTCAAGAGACCCAGTACTTC. This chain links TRBV20-1 with TRBJ2-5; the D is unclear. CDR3 length: 14 residues. The germline gives CDR1 DFQATT, CDR2 SNEGSKA (reference sequence). Trimming left V 4 bases short and J 2 bases short, with 14 bases between.